Following are 29 T cell receptor beta chains from one sample sequenced in a study of regulatory T cells in long-lasting Graves disease. Stated time point: persistent/refractory GD, antithyroid drugs over 5 years with positive TRAb. The TCR library was made from RNA extracted from PBMCs. Investigators prepared the TCR beta libraries by applying iRepertoire HTBI primers and Arm-PCR of CDR3 regions. TCRdb analysed the multiplex PCR reads with MiXCR anew, one entry per CDR3 protein. Of over 250,000 distinct CDR3 sequences listed, roughly a fifth are singletons. The source material was peripheral blood mononuclear cells (PBMCs), sampled when the disease was refractory, from a patient treated with antithyroid drugs. The origin of the receptors is a female donor with Graves disease.

In this sample, this clonotype turned up a few times. The chain couples TRBV25-1 to TRBJ2-5; D is ambiguous. Deletions cut 1 base from V and 5 bases from J, with 11 bases between. Germline CDR1 reads MGHDK; CDR2 reads SYGVNS. The CDR3 spans 14 residues. The CDR3 protein is CASSELPPTETQYF. DNA for the CDR3: TGTGCCAGCAGTGAATTGCCCCCGACGGAGACCCAGTACTTC.

This clonotype showed up just a few times. A much larger clone differs by one base, so this may be a read error. The chain couples TRBV20-1 to TRBJ1-2; TRBD1 might be the D (5 bases). Germline V CDR1 and CDR2: DFQATT, SNEGSKA (reference sequence). The CDR3 is 13 residues long. V shed 5 bases and J shed 7 bases, with 17 bases lying between them. CDR3 in amino acids: CSAPTLYGGGYTF. The DNA for the CDR3 is TGCAGTGCTCCCACCCTTTACGGGGGTGGCTACACCTTC.

This clonotype was seen at least ten times. This rearrangement joins TRBV11-2 to TRBJ2-5; D gene unclear. This CDR3 comprises 13 residues. CDR1 SGHAT and CDR2 FQNNGV come from the germline V gene. The V end was cut by 3 bases, the J end by 2 bases, with 7 bases between. For the CDR3, the DNA is TGTGCCAGCAGCTTCGCAGATCAAGAGACCCAGTACTTC. This gives the protein CASSFADQETQYF.

This clonotype was detected a few times. The chain couples TRBV27 to TRBJ2-2; no clear D gene. Germline CDR1 reads MNHEY; CDR2 reads SMNVEV (reference sequence). The CDR3 length is 17 residues. V lost 3 bases, J lost 6 bases, and 20 bases lay in between. The CDR3 here is CASSFRRPPMGSGELFF. DNA of the CDR3: TGTGCCAGCAGTTTCCGACGGCCGCCCATGGGGTCCGGGGAGCTGTTTTTT.

This clonotype was observed many times. The chain is built from TRBV9 and TRBJ2-7; D remains unclear. The V gene lost 4 bases and the J gene lost 6 bases, with 11 bases spanning the gap. The germline CDR1 and CDR2 sequences are SGDLS and YYNGEE. This CDR3 contains 12 residues. The CDR3 reads CASSQDPLEQYF. In DNA, the CDR3 is TGTGCCAGCAGCCAAGATCCTCTCGAGCAGTACTTC.

This rearrangement joins TRBV5-6 to TRBJ2-7; no firm D call. CDR3 length equals 13 residues. Trimming stripped 6 bases from V and 2 bases from J, with 12 bases between. The germline gives CDR1 SGHDT, CDR2 YYEEEE. CDR3 sequence (DNA): TGTGCCAGCAAGTCTCATGCAACCTACGAGCAGTACTTC. Amino acid sequence: CASKSHATYEQYF.

The chain links TRBV27 to TRBJ2-3; 7 nucleotides align to TRBD2. The CDR3 is 17 amino acids. V lost 5 bases to trimming and J lost 4 bases; unmatched junction nucleotides: 15. The germline gives CDR1 MNHEY, CDR2 SMNVEV (reference sequence). DNA of the CDR3: TGTGCCAGCAGTATTAACACCGGCGGCGGGAGACCAGATACGCAGTATTTT. Amino acid sequence: CASSINTGGGRPDTQYF.

This chain links TRBV9 with TRBJ2-7; D ambiguous. Germline V gene lookup returns CDR1 SGDLS and CDR2 YYNGEE. The CDR3 is 15 amino acids. The V gene lost 0 bases and the J gene lost 2 bases, with 12 bases spanning the gap. This CDR3 reads CASSVAYNLPYEQYF. The CDR3 nucleotides are TGTGCCAGCAGCGTAGCTTACAACCTGCCCTACGAGCAGTACTTC.

The rearrangement links TRBV7-9 to TRBJ1-1; no clear D gene. The V and J ends lost 5 bases and 8 bases respectively, with 15 bases between them. The CDR3 covers 13 residues. Germline V gene sequence: CDR1 SEHNR, CDR2 FQNEAQ (reference sequence). CDR3 loop: CASSPPAGPEAFF. CDR3 DNA sequence: TGTGCCAGCAGCCCCCCCGCCGGACCCGAAGCTTTCTTT.

This clonotype was counted ten times or more. The chain couples TRBV7-2 to TRBJ2-5, with 7 bases that match TRBD2. This CDR3 has 13 amino acids. Germline assignment: CDR1 SGHTA and CDR2 FQGNSA. After removal of 5 bases from V and 2 bases from J, the junction contained 2 bases not matched to a gene. The CDR3 is CASSAGLQETQYF. In nucleotides, the CDR3 is TGTGCCAGCAGCGCGGGACTACAAGAGACCCAGTACTTC.

The sample holds a few counts of this clonotype. The chain uses TRBV27 and TRBJ2-7; the match to TRBD1 covers 7 bases. Looked up from germline, CDR1 is MNHEY and CDR2 is SMNVEV (reference sequence). Losses at the gene ends were 3 bases for V and 6 bases for J; bases not matched to a gene: 5. This CDR3 spans 13 amino acids. CDR3 loop: CASSFSTGTEQYF. The CDR3 region has the DNA TGTGCCAGCAGTTTTTCGACAGGGACCGAGCAGTACTTC.

The table lists this clonotype with a few counts. This sequence joins TRBV20-1 and TRBJ2-7; D remains ambiguous. V was trimmed by 6 bases and J by 1 base, leaving 13 bases between them. Germline CDR1 and CDR2: DFQATT and SNEGSKA (reference sequence). The length of the CDR3 is 13 residues. Here the CDR3 reads CSAIPLHSYEQYF. The CDR3 nucleotides read TGCAGTGCCATCCCTCTACATTCCTACGAGCAGTACTTC.

Only a few counts were recorded for this clonotype. The V gene is TRBV20-1, the J gene TRBJ2-7; 8 positions agree with TRBD2. The CDR3 loop spans 15 amino acids. CDR1 is DFQATT, CDR2 SNEGSKA, per germline (reference sequence). V trimming: 6 bases; J trimming: 2 bases; junction bases outside the gene matches: 12. CDR3 region: CSANHPSGLTYEQYF. CDR3 nucleotides: TGCAGTGCGAACCACCCTAGCGGGCTCACCTACGAGCAGTACTTC.

This clonotype was seen more than once but under ten times. V gene TRBV20-1 combines with J gene TRBJ2-3, with unresolved D. This CDR3 spans 13 amino acids. Germline assignment: CDR1 DFQATT and CDR2 SNEGSKA (reference sequence). The germline V and J ends were trimmed by 3 bases and 0 bases, with 7 bases remaining between them. In nucleotides, the CDR3 is TGCAGTGCTAGGACCGTCAGCACAGATACGCAGTATTTT. Amino acid sequence: CSARTVSTDTQYF.

Ten or more counts support this clonotype. This chain joins TRBV12-3 or TRBV12-4 and TRBJ2-2, with 8 bases aligning to TRBD2. This CDR3 has 16 residues. Trimming took 1 base from V and 5 from J; bases not matched to a gene: 6. CDR3 residues: CASSLDTREGTGELFF. CDR3 sequence (DNA): TGTGCCAGCAGTTTAGACACCCGGGAGGGTACCGGGGAGCTGTTTTTT.

This clonotype turned up a few times. This chain links TRBV5-1 with TRBJ1-5, with TRBD1 as a possible D gene (6 bases). V was clipped by 4 bases and J by 1 base, with 12 bases between them. The length of the CDR3 is 15 residues. Germline CDR1 and CDR2: SGHRS and YFSETQ. The CDR3 sequence is CASSPTTGSNQPQHF. The CDR3 nucleotides read TGCGCCAGCAGCCCTACTACAGGGAGCAATCAGCCCCAGCATTTT.

This chain joins TRBV29-1 and TRBJ1-1; 7 bases map to TRBD1. With 7 bases clipped from V and 4 bases from J, the junction kept 9 bases outside the gene matches. The V gene's germline CDR1 is SQVTM and CDR2 ANQGSEA. The CDR3 is 13 residues long. DNA for the CDR3: TGCAGCGCCGTGGTACAGGGGAGCACTGAAGCTTTCTTT. It is translated as CSAVVQGSTEAFF.

This clonotype has at least ten counts. The chain carries TRBV20-1 and TRBJ1-1, with TRBD1 identical over 7 bases. With 6 bases clipped from V and 4 bases from J, the junction kept 14 bases outside the gene matches. Per germline, CDR1 DFQATT and CDR2 SNEGSKA (reference sequence). The CDR3 is 15 amino acids. CDR3 protein: CSASSNRGRGTEAFF. The DNA for the CDR3 is TGCAGTGCGAGTTCGAACAGGGGCAGGGGCACTGAAGCTTTCTTT.

About this clonotype: This clone may be a read error of a much larger clone one base away. The V call is TRBV2, the J call TRBJ2-7, with no clear D. Trimming took 6 bases from V and 5 from J, leaving 8 bases between them. Germline CDR1 is SNHLY and CDR2 is FYNNEI. The CDR3 has 11 residues. The CDR3 DNA is TGTGCCAGCAGGGGGATCGACGAGCAGTACTTC. As protein: CASRGIDEQYF.

Comments on this clonotype: It may be a read error: a sequence one base away is much more abundant. The rearrangement links TRBV11-2 to TRBJ2-4; 8 nucleotides match TRBD1. This CDR3 is built from 13 residues. V lost 5 bases, J lost 5 bases, and 2 bases stayed unmatched. Germline CDR1 reads SGHAT; CDR2 reads FQNNGV. The CDR3 DNA is TGTGCCAGCAGCGACAGGGGTCAAAACATTCAGTACTTC. This translates into CASSDRGQNIQYF.

This clonotype was counted many times. The genes are TRBV7-2 and TRBJ2-5; tentatively, D is TRBD2 (5 bases). Germline values: CDR1 SGHTA, CDR2 FQGNSA. V gave up 1 base and J gave up 4 bases, with 10 bases separating them. This CDR3 region has 14 residues. CDR3 coding DNA: TGTGCCAGCAGCTTAGTGGAGGTGGGAGAGACCCAGTACTTC. This gives the protein CASSLVEVGETQYF.

This clonotype showed up many times. The chain joins TRBV7-2 to TRBJ1-1; weak D call: TRBD1 (6 bases). This CDR3 is built from 13 residues. V lost 8 bases and J 3 bases, leaving 13 bases between the germline ends. Germline CDR1 SGHTA, CDR2 FQGNSA. The CDR3 DNA reads TGTGCCAGCGTTGCAGGGGACTACACTGAAGCTTTCTTT. Its protein is CASVAGDYTEAFF. Combining the CDR3 with reference TRBV7-2 and TRBJ1-1 gives the whole variable domain GAGVSQSPSNKVTEKGKDVELRCDPISGHTALYWYRQSLGQGLEFLIYFQGNSAPDKSGLPSDRFSAERTGGSVSTLTIQRTQQEDSAVYLCASVAGDYTEAFFGQGTRLTVV.

This clonotype has more than one count but fewer than ten. The genes are TRBV19 and TRBJ1-5, with 7 nucleotides matching TRBD1. In germline, CDR1 is LNHDA, CDR2 SQIVND (reference sequence). This CDR3 is built from 19 residues. J gave up 11 bases and V 7 bases, and 29 bases lay outside the gene matches. CDR3 nucleotides: TGTGCCAGTACCCCATCGGTTATCTCTGACAGGGATGTCTCTCGGGCCCAGCATTTT. Amino acids: CASTPSVISDRDVSRAQHF.

The V gene is TRBV7-8, the J gene TRBJ2-5; D gene unclear. Trimming removed 7 bases at V and 1 base at J, with 13 bases between. The CDR3 has 14 amino acids. Germline V gives CDR1 SGHVS, CDR2 FQNEAQ. CDR3 DNA: TGTGCCAGCACGGAGCCGGGCCTCCAAGAGACCCAGTACTTC. It codes for CASTEPGLQETQYF.

This clonotype has ten or more counts. The chain is built from TRBV4-2 and TRBJ2-7; D is possibly TRBD1 (6 bases). CDR3 length: 17 amino acids. Trimming left V 0 bases short and J 0 bases short, with 15 bases between. From germline, CDR1 is LGHNA and CDR2 YNFKEQ. The CDR3 loop reads CASSQDEETGGSYEQYF. CDR3 nucleotides: TGTGCCAGCAGCCAAGATGAGGAGACAGGAGGCTCCTACGAGCAGTACTTC.

This clonotype was seen repeatedly, ten times or more. This chain joins TRBV6-9 and TRBJ1-5, with a possible D match to TRBD1 (6 bases). Germline V gene data show CDR1 as MNHGY and CDR2 as SVAAGI. CDR3 length: 18 amino acids. Trimming took off 3 bases at V and 5 bases at J, with 23 bases between the two ends. This chain's CDR3 is CASSYPAHRARIDQPQHF. CDR3 DNA: TGTGCCAGCAGTTACCCAGCCCACAGGGCTAGAATTGATCAGCCCCAGCATTTT.

This clonotype was detected ten times or more. The CDR3 coding sequence is TGTGCCAGCAGTTTATATAGAGCCGGGGCCAACGTCCTGACTTTC. This translates into CASSLYRAGANVLTF. The rearrangement joins TRBV28 to TRBJ2-6; the D is unclear. V was shortened by 1 base and J by 4 bases, with 8 bases between the two germline ends. This CDR3 has 15 residues. CDR1 and CDR2 from the germline V gene are MDHEN and SYDVKM.

This chain links TRBV27 with TRBJ2-7; D is perhaps TRBD2 (6 bases). V lost 1 base, J lost 0 bases, and 10 bases lay in between. The V gene's germline CDR1 is MNHEY and CDR2 SMNVEV (reference sequence). The CDR3 is 15 amino acids. The CDR3 nucleotides are TGTGCCAGCAGTTTATTTGCGGGGCCCTCCTACGAGCAGTACTTC. Its protein product is CASSLFAGPSYEQYF.

The chain couples TRBV19 to TRBJ2-1, with D hard to call. Germline CDR1 and CDR2: LNHDA and SQIVND (reference sequence). The CDR3 has 15 residues. V shed 2 bases and J shed 3 bases, with 11 bases lying between them. CDR3 coding DNA: TGTGCCAGTAGTATAAAGGTCGGCTACTACAATGAGCAGTTCTTC. Translating it yields CASSIKVGYYNEQFF.